The entry below describes one T cell receptor beta chain. Trimming removed 5 bases at V and 9 bases at J, with 14 bases between. The CDR3 extends over 13 amino acids. Germline assignment: CDR1 MNHEY and CDR2 SMNVEV (reference sequence). These data belong to a study of blood T cell repertoires in COVID-19. Data came from immunoSEQ multiplex PCR; TCRdb stores just in-frame clones and leaves some out. The data show about 190,000 clones, 85% to 90% seen once. Sequencing was performed on peripheral blood. This sequence originates from a man between 50 and 59 years old with acute or convalescent COVID-19. The chain links TRBV27 to TRBJ2-1, with D tentatively TRBD2 (6 bases). The CDR3 is CASSPRLDLEQFF. Here the CDR3 DNA reads TGTGCCAGCAGTCCGCGACTAGATCTTGAGCAGTTCTTC.